A selection of T cell receptor beta chains follows, all from one sample in a study of beta chain features in type 1 diabetes. Libraries were prepared by immunoSEQ multiplex PCR; TCRdb keeps only in-frame clonotypes and omits some of them. The table has fewer than 200,000 clones, approximately 13% seen once. Sequenced input: central memory CD4+ T cells from blood. The source is a young woman in good health. CDR3s include the opening cysteine and the closing phenylalanine or tryptophan. The D gene is left open where the match is weak. Some rows mark clone size as missing; the rest say once, few, many or name a class of expanded clone.

d_gene: TRBD1; j_gene: TRBJ1-5; abundance: NA; v_gene: TRBV6-5; CDR3nt: TGTGCCAGCAGACCGGAACAGGGGGCTTCTCAGCCCCAGCATTTT; CDR3aa: CASRPEQGASQPQHF
d_gene: NA; j_gene: TRBJ2-1; abundance: NA; v_gene: TRBV7-9; CDR3nt: TGTGCCAGCAGCCCAGCGTCCTACAATGAGCAGTTCTTC; CDR3aa: CASSPASYNEQFF
d_gene: TRBD2; j_gene: TRBJ2-1; abundance: NA; v_gene: TRBV7-9; CDR3nt: TGTGCCAGCAGCTTAGGTATAGCGGGTCTAGATGAGCAGTTCTTC; CDR3aa: CASSLGIAGLDEQFF
d_gene: TRBD2; j_gene: TRBJ2-1; abundance: few; v_gene: TRBV11-2; CDR3nt: TGTGCCAGCAGCTTAAGCGGGAGTACGTTCTTC; CDR3aa: CASSLSGSTFF
d_gene: TRBD1; j_gene: TRBJ1-1; abundance: many; v_gene: TRBV5-1; CDR3nt: TGCGCCAGCAGCTTGGGACAGGGAGGATTGAACACTGAAGCTTTCTTT; CDR3aa: CASSLGQGGLNTEAFF
d_gene: NA; j_gene: TRBJ2-3; abundance: NA; v_gene: TRBV2; CDR3nt: TGTGCCAGCATAAGGGAAGGGACTGTCAGGGATACGCAGTATTTT; CDR3aa: CASIREGTVRDTQYF
d_gene: TRBD2; j_gene: TRBJ2-3; abundance: NA; v_gene: TRBV30; CDR3nt: TGTGCCTGGAGTGTCGAGGGCGGGAGTGGTGATACGCAGTATTTT; CDR3aa: CAWSVEGGSGDTQYF
d_gene: TRBD1; j_gene: TRBJ2-5; abundance: few; v_gene: TRBV28; CDR3nt: TGTGCCAGCAGAACGGGACAGGGGCAGACCCAGTACTTC; CDR3aa: CASRTGQGQTQYF
d_gene: TRBD1; j_gene: TRBJ2-7; abundance: few; v_gene: TRBV5-1; CDR3nt: TGCGCCAGCAGCTTGGAAACAGGGGGCGAGCAGTACTTC; CDR3aa: CASSLETGGEQYF
d_gene: TRBD2; j_gene: TRBJ2-7; abundance: few; v_gene: TRBV5-1; CDR3nt: TGCGCCAGCAGCTTGGTTAGCGGGGAGCTCTACGAGCAGTACTTC; CDR3aa: CASSLVSGELYEQYF
d_gene: NA; j_gene: TRBJ2-3; abundance: many; v_gene: TRBV27; CDR3nt: TGTGCCAGCAGCCGCCGTCGGAGCACAGATACGCAGTATTTT; CDR3aa: CASSRRRSTDTQYF
d_gene: TRBD2; j_gene: TRBJ2-1; abundance: NA; v_gene: TRBV10-3; CDR3nt: TGTGCCATCAGGACCGGGACTAGCGGGAGGGGGAATGAGCAGTTCTTC; CDR3aa: CAIRTGTSGRGNEQFF